This passage covers 22 T cell receptor beta chains from one sample sequenced in a study of blood T cell repertoires in COVID-19 (dated by TCRdb to 2020 to 2022). Preparation of the library involved the immunoSEQ multiplex PCR assay. TCRdb obtained this table from immuneACCESS and retained in-frame rearrangements with V and J assigned. These tables miss some clones; where compared with another copy, unresolved V genes account for less than half of the shortfall, and the remainder is unexplained. Across this sample there are over 80,000 clones, with about 90% seen only once. The ten most abundant clones make up around 1.8% of the sample. The specimen was peripheral blood. Every receptor here comes from a human donor with active COVID-19. The donor label of this sample is uncertain.

The chain is built from TRBV24-1 and TRBJ1-5, with 7 bases identical to TRBD1. Germline loops: CDR1 KGHDR, CDR2 SFDVKD. The CDR3 runs to 18 residues. J was trimmed by 2 bases and V by 8 bases; bases with no gene match: 17. The CDR3 is CATIRKVRGQFGNQPQHF. The CDR3 nucleotides read TGTGCCACCATCCGTAAAGTTAGGGGACAGTTCGGCAATCAGCCCCAGCATTTT.

J is TRBJ2-7 and V is TRBV10-3, with D possibly TRBD2 on 6 matching bases. Looked up from germline, CDR1 is ENHRY and CDR2 is SYGVKD. The V gene lost 11 bases and the J gene lost 2 bases, with 13 bases spanning the gap. The CDR3 runs 12 residues. The CDR3 sequence: CAAGPGAYEQYF. In DNA form, the CDR3 reads TGTGCCGCCGGACCGGGGGCCTACGAGCAGTACTTC.

The chain combines TRBV5-6 with TRBJ1-5; unclear D gene. This CDR3 spans 15 amino acids. Germline V gene lookup returns CDR1 SGHDT and CDR2 YYEEEE. Deletions cut 0 bases from V and 0 bases from J, with 7 bases between. CDR3 region: CASSLVGVSNQPQHF. The CDR3 DNA is TGTGCCAGCAGCTTGGTTGGAGTTAGCAATCAGCCCCAGCATTTT.

This chain uses TRBV5-1 with TRBJ2-1; TRBD1 might be the D (6 bases). V lost 0 bases and J lost 7, with 11 bases in between. Per the germline V gene, CDR1 is SGHRS and CDR2 is YFSETQ. The CDR3 sequence is 14 residues long. CDR3 nucleotide sequence: TGCGCCAGCAGCTTGGATACAGGGAATAATGAGCAGTTCTTC. Protein: CASSLDTGNNEQFF. Full variable domain (outside the CDR3, taken from reference TRBV5-1 and TRBJ2-1): KAGVTQTPRYLIKTRGQQVTLSCSPISGHRSVSWYQQTPGQGLQFLFEYFSETQRNKGNFPGRFSGRQFSNSRSEMNVSTLELGDSALYLCASSLDTGNNEQFFGPGTRLTVL.

The CDR3: CASSETHGGGSPLHF. CDR3 coding DNA: TGTGCCAGCAGCGAGACCCATGGCGGTGGTTCACCCCTCCACTTT. The chain employs TRBV4-2 and TRBJ1-6, with no clear D. V lost 5 bases and J lost 9, with 17 bases in between. The CDR3 runs 15 residues. The V gene's germline CDR1 is LGHNA and CDR2 YNFKEQ.

This chain uses TRBV7-8 with TRBJ1-2, with D perhaps matching TRBD1 (6 bases). The CDR3 runs 14 residues. CDR1 SGHVS and CDR2 FQNEAQ come from the germline V gene. V lost 1 base to trimming and J lost 2 bases, with 8 bases between them. The CDR3 sequence: CASSLGGTNYGYTF. In nucleotides, the CDR3 is TGTGCCAGCAGCTTAGGAGGGACAAACTATGGCTACACCTTC. Using reference TRBV7-8 and TRBJ1-2 for the parts outside the CDR3, the full variable domain is GAGVSQSPRYKVAKRGQDVALRCDPISGHVSLFWYQQALGQGPEFLTYFQNEAQLDKSGLPSDRFFAERPEGSVSTLKIQRTQQEDSAVYLCASSLGGTNYGYTFGSGTRLTVV.

The rearrangement links TRBV11-2 to TRBJ2-7; 10 bases are shared with TRBD2. V trimming: 8 bases; J trimming: 2 bases; junction bases outside the gene matches: 9. The CDR3 is 15 residues long. Germline lookup yields CDR1 SGHAT and CDR2 FQNNGV. CDR3 nucleotides: TGTGCCAGCTCCCTACTAGCGGGGAAGACCTACGAGCAGTACTTC. Translated, it gives CASSLLAGKTYEQYF. The variable domain in full, with the rest retrieved from reference TRBV11-2 and TRBJ2-7, is EAGVAQSPRYKIIEKRQSVAFWCNPISGHATLYWYQQILGQGPKLLIQFQNNGVVDDSQLPKDRFSAERLKGVDSTLKIQPAKLEDSAVYLCASSLLAGKTYEQYFGPGTRLTVT.

For the CDR3, the DNA is TGTGCCAGCAGACCTGGACTAGTGGGCGATGAGCAGTTCTTC. Translation gives CASRPGLVGDEQFF. This sequence joins TRBV5-4 and TRBJ2-1; 7 nucleotides match TRBD2. Unmatched junction bases numbered 10, after V lost 5 bases and J lost 8 bases. This CDR3 is 14 amino acids long. The V gene's germline CDR1 is SGHNT and CDR2 YYREEE (reference sequence).

This chain joins TRBV7-3 and TRBJ2-1; 11 positions match TRBD2. The CDR3 is 16 amino acids. CDR1 SGHTA and CDR2 FQGTGA come from the germline V gene. J was trimmed by 2 bases and V by 4 bases; bases with no gene match: 4. The CDR3 nucleotides are TGTGCCAGCAGCTACACTAGCGGGGGCGCCTACAATGAGCAGTTCTTC. Translation gives CASSYTSGGAYNEQFF.

The chain's CDR3 is CASSGPGGNTIYF. The CDR3 region has the DNA TGTGCCAGCAGTGGACCAGGTGGAAACACCATATATTTT. The V and J genes are TRBV25-1 and TRBJ1-3; no reliable D call. The CDR3 loop spans 13 amino acids. Trimming took off 4 bases at V and 3 bases at J, with 7 bases between the two ends. The germline gives CDR1 MGHDK, CDR2 SYGVNS.

CDR3 bases: TGTGCCAGCAGCGCCAGACAGGGTAGGAGATCAGATACGCAGTATTTT. Translated, it gives CASSARQGRRSDTQYF. The V call is TRBV9, the J call TRBJ2-3, with TRBD1 identical over 7 bases. The CDR3 spans 16 residues. The trim removed 3 bases at V and 4 bases at J, leaving 11 bases unmatched. Germline V gene data show CDR1 as SGDLS and CDR2 as YYNGEE.

The rearrangement uses TRBV18 and TRBJ2-7; 7 nucleotides match TRBD1. Germline CDR1 is KGHSH and CDR2 is LQKENI. The CDR3 extends over 15 amino acids. Germline trimming cut 3 bases from V and 0 bases from J; bases unmatched to any gene: 5. CDR3 sequence reads: CASSPPGTASYEQYF. CDR3 DNA: TGTGCCAGCTCACCTCCCGGGACAGCCTCCTACGAGCAGTACTTC. Looking up the rest from reference TRBV18 and TRBJ2-7 gives the full variable domain: NAGVMQNPRHLVRRRGQEARLRCSPMKGHSHVYWYRQLPEEGLKFMVYLQKENIIDESGMPKERFSAEFPKEGPSILRIQQVVRGDSAAYFCASSPPGTASYEQYFGPGTRLTVT.

The chain links TRBV6-5 to TRBJ2-3, with 8 bases aligning to TRBD2. Germline lookup yields CDR1 MNHEY and CDR2 SVGAGI. This CDR3 has 13 residues. Losses at the gene ends were 11 bases for V and 5 bases for J; bases not matched to a gene: 9. The CDR3 nucleotides are TGTGCCGGGCAAGCGGGGGCGGGAGATACGCAGTATTTT. It is translated as CAGQAGAGDTQYF.

V usage is TRBV7-2 and J usage is TRBJ2-3; TRBD2 is a possible D gene (6 bases). The V and J ends lost 4 bases and 6 bases respectively, with 20 bases between them. The CDR3 covers 16 residues. Germline assignment: CDR1 SGHTA and CDR2 FQGNSA. The CDR3 nucleotides are TGTGCCAGCAGCTCCCCAACTTTACTAGCATCGGATACGCAGTATTTT. It yields the protein CASSSPTLLASDTQYF.

The chain recombines TRBV19 with TRBJ1-2; 10 bases agree with TRBD1. CDR1 and CDR2 from the germline V gene are LNHDA and SQIVND (reference sequence). J was trimmed by 2 bases and V by 6 bases; bases with no gene match: 9. The CDR3 has 16 residues. The CDR3 bases are TGTGCCAGTAGCCGGACAGGGGGTGAGGGAAACTATGGCTACACCTTC. This encodes CASSRTGGEGNYGYTF.

This chain uses TRBV3-1 (or the pseudogene TRBV3-2) with TRBJ1-4; 8 bases agree with TRBD1. V trimming: 4 bases; J trimming: 1 base; junction bases outside the gene matches: 14. The germline gives CDR1 LGHDT, CDR2 YNNKEL (reference sequence). The CDR3 has 19 amino acids. The CDR3 reads CASSLLRGPQPITNEKLFF. The CDR3 DNA follows: TGTGCCAGCAGCCTACTCAGGGGGCCCCAACCAATAACTAATGAAAAACTGTTTTTT.

The chain links TRBV6-5 to TRBJ1-4; D gene unclear. Trimming removed 5 bases at V and 8 bases at J, with 18 bases between. The CDR3 has 15 amino acids. Germline loops: CDR1 MNHEY, CDR2 SVGAGI. CDR3 sequence reads: CASSPLEPRREKLFF. As DNA, the CDR3 is TGTGCCAGCAGTCCCCTCGAACCTCGTCGGGAAAAACTGTTTTTT.

The V and J genes are TRBV7-2 and TRBJ2-1, with a possible D match to TRBD2 (5 bases). The CDR3 has 14 residues. V lost 3 bases and J lost 4, with 10 bases in between. Germline CDR1 SGHTA, CDR2 FQGNSA. CDR3 protein: CASSLAGSYNEQFF. The CDR3 region has the DNA TGTGCCAGCAGCTTGGCGGGTTCGTACAATGAGCAGTTCTTC.

J is TRBJ2-7 and V is TRBV19, with D perhaps matching TRBD1 (7 bases). The CDR3 runs to 18 residues. Germline-derived CDR1 and CDR2 are LNHDA and SQIVND (reference sequence). V was pared by 2 bases and J by 2 bases, with 22 bases between. The DNA for the CDR3 is TGTGCCAGTAGTATAATCCCCAGGGGGGCCTCCTCCACCTACGAGCAGTACTTC. Protein: CASSIIPRGASSTYEQYF.

This chain uses TRBV6-2 or TRBV6-3 with TRBJ1-5; 8 positions agree with TRBD1. The V and J ends lost 2 bases and 7 bases, in that order; junction bases with no gene match: 16. The CDR3 loop spans 18 amino acids. Germline lookup yields CDR1 MNHEY and CDR2 SVGEGT. CDR3 bases: TGTGCCAGCAGTTACGAACCCGGACAGGGCGATTTTCGGCAGCCCCAGCATTTT. It encodes CASSYEPGQGDFRQPQHF.

This clone was picked up a small number of times. Here the CDR3 reads CASRRGKSPYEQYF. CDR3 coding DNA: TGTGCCAGCCGAAGGGGGAAATCTCCCTACGAGCAGTACTTC. The V and J genes are TRBV27 and TRBJ2-7; TRBD1 is a possible D gene (6 bases). Trimming pared 8 bases from V and 2 bases from J, leaving 16 bases between. From germline, CDR1 is MNHEY and CDR2 SMNVEV (reference sequence). The CDR3 extends over 14 amino acids.

The chain is built from TRBV6-5 and TRBJ1-5; possibly TRBD1 for D (5 bases). Trimming left V 2 bases short and J 0 bases short, with 8 bases between. Germline CDR1 reads MNHEY; CDR2 reads SVGAGI. This CDR3 has 15 amino acids. The CDR3 reads CASSYGAASNQPQHF. CDR3 DNA sequence: TGTGCCAGCAGTTACGGGGCCGCTAGCAATCAGCCCCAGCATTTT.